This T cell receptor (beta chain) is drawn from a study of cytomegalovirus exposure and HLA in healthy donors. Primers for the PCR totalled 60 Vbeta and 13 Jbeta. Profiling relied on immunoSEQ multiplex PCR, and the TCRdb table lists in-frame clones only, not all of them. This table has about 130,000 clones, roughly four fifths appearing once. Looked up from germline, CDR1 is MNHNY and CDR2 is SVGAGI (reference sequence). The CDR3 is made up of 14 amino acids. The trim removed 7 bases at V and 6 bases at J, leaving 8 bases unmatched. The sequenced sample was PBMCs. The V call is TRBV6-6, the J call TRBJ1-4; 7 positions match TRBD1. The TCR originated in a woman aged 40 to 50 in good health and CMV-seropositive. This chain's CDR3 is CASTRQGSDEKLFF. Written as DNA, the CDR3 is TGTGCCAGCACCCGACAGGGTTCGGATGAAAAACTGTTTTTT.